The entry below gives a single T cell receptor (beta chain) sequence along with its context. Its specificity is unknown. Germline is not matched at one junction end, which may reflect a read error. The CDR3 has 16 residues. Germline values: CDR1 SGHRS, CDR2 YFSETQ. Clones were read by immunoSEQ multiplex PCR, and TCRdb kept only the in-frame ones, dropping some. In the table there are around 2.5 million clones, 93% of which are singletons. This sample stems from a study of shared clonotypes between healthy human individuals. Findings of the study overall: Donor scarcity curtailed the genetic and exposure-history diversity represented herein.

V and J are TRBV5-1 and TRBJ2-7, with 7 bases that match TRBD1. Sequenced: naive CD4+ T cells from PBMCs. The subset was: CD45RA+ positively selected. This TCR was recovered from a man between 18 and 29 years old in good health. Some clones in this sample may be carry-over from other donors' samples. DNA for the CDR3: TGCGCCAGCAGATTGGGAATAGGACAGGTCTCCTACGAGCAGTACTTC. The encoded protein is CASRLGIGQVSYEQYF.